These 26 T cell receptor beta chains came from one sample sequenced in a study of blood T cell repertoires in COVID-19. Profiling relied on immunoSEQ multiplex PCR, and the TCRdb table lists in-frame clones only, not all of them. The sample includes about 140,000 clones, 60% to 80% seen only once; the top ten take 2.5% to 3.5%. The sequenced material came from PBMCs or T cells enriched from blood (not recorded which). These receptors were obtained from a woman in her forties or fifties who had recovered from COVID-19.

The V gene is TRBV5-1, the J gene TRBJ2-5; 8 bases align to TRBD2. The CDR3 contains 16 residues. Unmatched junction bases numbered 6, after V lost 0 bases and J lost 2 bases. CDR1 and CDR2 from the germline V gene are SGHRS and YFSETQ. CDR3: CASSLGQRGTQETQYF. CDR3 nucleotides: TGCGCCAGCAGCTTGGGGCAGCGGGGGACACAAGAGACCCAGTACTTC.

The gene calls are TRBV28 and TRBJ1-5; TRBD1 matches 7 bases. The CDR3 has 12 amino acids. CDR1 MDHEN and CDR2 SYDVKM come from the germline V gene. V lost 6 bases to trimming and J lost 14 bases; unmatched junction nucleotides: 10. CDR3 nucleotide sequence: TGTGCCAGCAGCCAGGGGGGCACAGGCGAGCATTTT. This translates into CASSQGGTGEHF.

The rearrangement joins TRBV19 to TRBJ1-2; D is ambiguous. The CDR3 spans 13 residues. From germline, CDR1 is LNHDA and CDR2 SQIVND (reference sequence). Trimming took off 0 bases at V and 5 bases at J, with 7 bases between the two ends. Here the CDR3 reads CASSIDREYGYTF. For the CDR3, the DNA is TGTGCCAGTAGTATAGATAGGGAGTATGGCTACACCTTC.

The chain joins TRBV14 to TRBJ2-7, with D unresolved. Trimming removed 4 bases at V and 3 bases at J, with 4 bases between. Germline CDR1 is SGHDN and CDR2 is FVKESK. The CDR3 sequence is 11 residues long. The chain's CDR3 is CASSLYYEQYF. The CDR3 coding sequence is TGTGCCAGCAGCCTCTACTACGAGCAGTACTTC.

V is TRBV2 and J is TRBJ1-6; 9 bases agree with TRBD1. Germline CDR1 SNHLY, CDR2 FYNNEI. CDR3 length equals 15 residues. Trimming took 6 bases from V and 10 from J; bases not matched to a gene: 10. The CDR3 bases are TGTGCCAGCAGGCGCCCGGGACAGGGCCGGTCACCCCTCCACTTT. Translated: CASRRPGQGRSPLHF.

This clone was recorded once. This could be a read error, since a much larger clone is one nucleotide away. The same CDR3 arises from other DNA sequences in this sample as well. The genes are TRBV3-1 (or the pseudogene TRBV3-2) and TRBJ2-1, with 14 bases aligning to TRBD2. Germline assignment: CDR1 LGHDT and CDR2 YNNKEL (reference sequence). The CDR3 loop spans 17 amino acids. Trimming took 6 bases from V and 0 from J; bases not matched to a gene: 4. CDR3 DNA: TGTGCCAGCAGTTTAGGGACTAGCGGGAGCTCCTACAATGAGCAGTTCTTC. This sequence encodes CASSLGTSGSSYNEQFF.

This chain joins TRBV18 and TRBJ2-3; 7 nucleotides match TRBD2. The trim removed 3 bases at V and 2 bases at J, leaving 8 bases unmatched. Germline lookup yields CDR1 KGHSH and CDR2 LQKENI. This CDR3 is 16 amino acids long. The CDR3 is CASSPQTSGATDTQYF. The CDR3 region has the DNA TGTGCCAGCTCACCCCAGACCAGCGGGGCCACAGATACGCAGTATTTT.

The chain couples TRBV2 to TRBJ2-6; tentatively, D is TRBD1 (5 bases). Germline V gene lookup returns CDR1 SNHLY and CDR2 FYNNEI. CDR3 size: 16 residues. Trimming took 4 bases from V and 0 from J, leaving 10 bases between them. CDR3 DNA: TGTGCCAGCAGTGCTGCAGGGTTCTCTGGGGCCAACGTCCTGACTTTC. Its protein product is CASSAAGFSGANVLTF.

The chain has TRBV3-1 (or the pseudogene TRBV3-2) and TRBJ2-5, with 12 bases matching TRBD2. The CDR3 loop spans 16 amino acids. The germline CDR1 and CDR2 sequences are LGHDT and YNNKEL (reference sequence). V lost 2 bases and J lost 1; bases outside the gene matches: 2. CDR3 region: CASSQRTSGVQETQYF. For the CDR3, the DNA is TGTGCCAGCAGCCAACGGACTAGCGGGGTCCAAGAGACCCAGTACTTC.

This sequence joins TRBV4-1 and TRBJ1-2; D is perhaps TRBD1 (5 bases). CDR1 is MGHRA and CDR2 is YSYEKL in the germline V gene. Trimming pared 0 bases from V and 6 bases from J, leaving 20 bases between. This CDR3 contains 17 residues. The DNA for the CDR3 is TGCGCCAGCAGCCAAGAAGGGGTACAGGCCCGGTTGGATGGCTACACCTTC. Translation: CASSQEGVQARLDGYTF.

This clone was recorded only once. The DNA of the CDR3 is TGTGCCAGCAGGGAACTGGGGCTAGAACGGGCAGATACGCAGTATTTT. Its protein is CASRELGLERADTQYF. This chain connects TRBV5-5 to TRBJ2-3; maybe TRBD1 (5 bases). This CDR3 is built from 16 residues. V was cut by 5 bases and J by 4 bases, with 20 bases left in between. CDR1 SGHKS and CDR2 YYEKEE come from the germline V gene (reference sequence).

This chain uses TRBV19 with TRBJ1-5; D uncertain. The V and J ends lost 1 base and 6 bases respectively, with 16 bases between them. The CDR3 totals 16 residues. Germline loops: CDR1 LNHDA, CDR2 SQIVND (reference sequence). The CDR3 sequence: CASSIGGWEIAQPQHF. The CDR3 coding sequence is TGTGCCAGTAGTATAGGCGGGTGGGAGATAGCTCAGCCCCAGCATTTT.

This sequence joins TRBV6-1 and TRBJ2-3; TRBD1 matches 12 bases. J gave up 4 bases and V 2 bases, and 4 bases lay outside the gene matches. Germline values: CDR1 MNHNS, CDR2 SASEGT. The CDR3 covers 16 residues. The CDR3 reads CASSEQGQGAADTQYF. CDR3 coding DNA: TGTGCCAGCAGTGAACAGGGACAGGGGGCCGCAGATACGCAGTATTTT.

This clone occurred a few times. The rearrangement links TRBV24-1 to TRBJ1-2; D unresolved. V was clipped by 2 bases and J by 6 bases, with 12 bases between them. Germline V gene sequence: CDR1 KGHDR, CDR2 SFDVKD. The CDR3 is 14 amino acids. CDR3 in amino acids: CATSDSKRSNGYTF. The CDR3, as DNA: TGTGCCACCAGTGATTCGAAGCGCTCCAATGGCTACACCTTC.

This chain connects TRBV10-1 to TRBJ2-3; TRBD2 aligns across 10 bases. Per germline, CDR1 WNHNN and CDR2 SYGVQD (reference sequence). Trimming removed 0 bases from V and 0 bases from J; junction bases left unmatched: 6. The CDR3 runs to 18 residues. In nucleotides, the CDR3 is TGCGCCAGCAGTGAGTCGAGAACTAGCGGGGCTAGCACAGATACGCAGTATTTT. Protein product: CASSESRTSGASTDTQYF.

Only a few counts were recorded for this clone. This chain connects TRBV6-5 to TRBJ2-1; TRBD2 matches at 10 bases. The CDR3 is 13 amino acids. Germline loops: CDR1 MNHEY, CDR2 SVGAGI. CDR3 nucleotide sequence: TGTGCTACCGACCTAGCGGGAGTATATGAGCAGTTCTTC. This codes for CATDLAGVYEQFF.

This clone was observed a handful of times. The chain employs TRBV7-9 and TRBJ2-2; 16 nucleotides align to TRBD2. The germline CDR1 and CDR2 sequences are SEHNR and FQNEAQ (reference sequence). This CDR3 spans 19 amino acids. V dropped 5 bases and J dropped 6; count of bases not matched to a gene: 12. This CDR3 reads CASSAPGLAGGWTAGELFF. CDR3 nucleotide sequence: TGTGCCAGCAGCGCGCCGGGACTAGCGGGAGGGTGGACGGCCGGGGAGCTGTTTTTT.

The chain joins TRBV7-3 to TRBJ1-6; D gene ambiguous. V was cut by 6 bases and J by 14 bases, with 17 bases left in between. This CDR3 comprises 13 residues. Looked up from germline, CDR1 is SGHTA and CDR2 is FQGTGA. The CDR3, as DNA: TGTGCCAGCAGTTTACCGGGCCTCGGGACCCTCCACTTT. Translating it yields CASSLPGLGTLHF.

This clone was observed a few times. The genes are TRBV30 and TRBJ2-2; 8 positions match TRBD1. J was trimmed by 6 bases and V by 3 bases; bases with no gene match: 9. The CDR3 consists of 15 residues. Germline loops: CDR1 GTSNPN, CDR2 SVGIG (reference sequence). In DNA form, the CDR3 reads TGTGCCTGGAGAGCAATCGGACAGGGCCCCGGGGAGCTGTTTTTT. Amino acid sequence: CAWRAIGQGPGELFF.

The chain has TRBV5-1 and TRBJ2-1; perhaps TRBD2 as D (6 bases). Deletions cut 2 bases from V and 5 bases from J, with 14 bases between. The CDR3 is 15 residues long. Germline V gives CDR1 SGHRS, CDR2 YFSETQ. The CDR3: CASSFLTGANNEQFF. In DNA, the CDR3 is TGCGCCAGCAGCTTTCTCACGGGAGCCAACAATGAGCAGTTCTTC. Supplemented by reference TRBV5-1 and TRBJ2-1, the full variable domain reads KAGVTQTPRYLIKTRGQQVTLSCSPISGHRSVSWYQQTPGQGLQFLFEYFSETQRNKGNFPGRFSGRQFSNSRSEMNVSTLELGDSALYLCASSFLTGANNEQFFGPGTRLTVL.

This clone was recorded only once. This sequence joins TRBV7-2 and TRBJ2-3; 11 bases map to TRBD2. CDR3 size: 16 residues. V trimming: 5 bases; J trimming: 0 bases; junction bases outside the gene matches: 4. Germline loops: CDR1 SGHTA, CDR2 FQGNSA. In nucleotides, the CDR3 is TGTGCCAGCAGCGTCCTAGCGGGGGGAAGCACAGATACGCAGTATTTT. This translates into CASSVLAGGSTDTQYF.

Notes on this clone: The germline gene is not matched at one end of the junction; a read error may be the cause. This rearrangement joins TRBV28 to TRBJ2-5, with 14 bases matching TRBD2. The germline gives CDR1 MDHEN, CDR2 SYDVKM. The CDR3 is 16 amino acids. DNA for the CDR3: TGTGCCAGCAGTTTAAGGGGACTAGCGGGAGTAGAGGCCCAGTACTTC. Protein sequence: CASSLRGLAGVEAQYF.

This chain connects TRBV5-6 to TRBJ2-2; the D gene is possibly TRBD1 (5 bases). Germline-derived CDR1 and CDR2 are SGHDT and YYEEEE. The germline V and J ends were trimmed by 0 bases and 15 bases, with 12 bases remaining between them. The CDR3 is 12 amino acids. The CDR3 loop is CASSLGQGRMFF. The CDR3 DNA sequence: TGTGCCAGCAGCTTGGGGCAGGGAAGGATGTTTTTT.

The rearrangement links TRBV18 to TRBJ2-1; TRBD2 agrees at 8 bases. V shed 5 bases, J shed 3 bases, and the junction held 6 bases outside the gene matches. CDR1 is KGHSH, CDR2 LQKENI, per germline. The CDR3 runs 15 residues. This CDR3 is CASSITSGSYNEQFF. The CDR3, as DNA: TGTGCCAGCTCAATTACTAGCGGCAGCTACAATGAGCAGTTCTTC.

The chain combines TRBV3-1 (or the pseudogene TRBV3-2) with TRBJ2-5; 9 nucleotides line up with TRBD2. Per germline, CDR1 LGHDT and CDR2 YNNKEL (reference sequence). V shed 1 base, J shed 5 bases, and the junction held 5 bases outside the gene matches. There are 15 residues in the CDR3. The CDR3 loop is CASSQGGGGAETQYF. The CDR3 coding sequence is TGTGCCAGCAGCCAAGGCGGGGGGGGAGCGGAGACCCAGTACTTC.

The chain joins TRBV2 to TRBJ2-2; D perhaps matches TRBD2 (6 bases). V gave up 7 bases and J gave up 5 bases, with 14 bases separating them. The CDR3 has 14 residues. CDR1 is SNHLY, CDR2 FYNNEI, per germline. CDR3: CASNGASVTGELFF. The CDR3 DNA sequence: TGTGCCAGCAATGGGGCTAGCGTTACCGGGGAGCTGTTTTTT.